This T cell receptor beta chain stems from a study of post-analysis software for immune sequencing data. Study details: Disease courses included relapsing-remitting, secondary progressive and progressive-relapsing multiple sclerosis.

Study results and caveats: Multiple sclerosis patients had significantly lower normalized Chao1 diversity than controls. F measure showed strong co-clustering of same-batch samples.

This clonotype has just a few counts. The antigen is not known. Unique molecular identifiers featured in each of the TCR beta cDNA libraries. Starting from around 0.96 to 9.9 million T cells, the study yielded a few hundred thousand cDNA molecules. TCRdb processed the PCR reads anew with MiXCR; each CDR3 protein has one entry. The sample contains 650,000 to 850,000 distinct CDR3 sequences, roughly 50% of which appear only once. The receptor's source is a girl under 18 with multiple sclerosis. Sequenced: blood.

The CDR3 DNA is TGCGCCAGCAGCTTGAGAGCAGATTCACCCCTCCACTTT. It is translated as CASSLRADSPLHF. This chain links TRBV5-1 with TRBJ1-6; D unclear. Germline V lookup: CDR1 SGHRS, CDR2 YFSETQ. The CDR3 is 13 residues long. Trimming pared 1 base from V and 8 bases from J, leaving 7 bases between.